These 24 T cell receptor beta chains were all obtained from the same sample, sequenced in a study of post-analysis software for immune sequencing data (dated by TCRdb to between 2015 and 2017). Their recognized antigens are unknown. The library was made by PCR. Instrument on record: Illumina HiSeq 2500. Unique molecular identifiers were incorporated into TCR beta cDNA libraries to reduce PCR and sequencing biases. TCRdb reprocessed the public reads (quality trimming at Q25 with fastp, clone calling with MiXCR) and kept in-frame beta chains. CDR3 protein duplicates are merged, each entry listing the most common genes and DNA. Counted in this sample were under 200,000 distinct CDR3 sequences; roughly 30% of them appeared once. The ten largest account for about 3.7% of the sample. Broader findings and caveats from the paper: Several TRBV segments, including TRBV5-6, TRBV5-1 and TRBV20-1, were significantly more frequent in patients than controls.

The sequencing sample was made of blood. The origin of the receptors is a girl aged 2-17 years with multiple sclerosis.

This clonotype appeared a few times. The rearrangement links TRBV29-1 to TRBJ2-5, with D maybe TRBD2 (6 bases). The J call may be in error: the DNA end matches TRBJ2-7 better. The CDR3 length is 12 residues. The germline CDR1 and CDR2 sequences are SQVTM and ANQGSEA. CDR3 in DNA: TGCACCGGGGCGGAGGGGAGTTCCGAGCAGTACTTC. This codes for CTGAEGSSEQYF.

The CDR3 here is CASALGDRGSATNEKLFF. The CDR3 region has the DNA TGCGCCAGCGCCCTCGGGGACAGGGGTTCTGCAACTAATGAAAAACTGTTTTTT. J is TRBJ1-4 and V is TRBV5-1; 10 nucleotides line up with TRBD1. This CDR3 comprises 18 residues. V shed 7 bases, J shed 0 bases, and the junction held 12 bases outside the gene matches. Germline V gives CDR1 SGHRS, CDR2 YFSETQ.

This clonotype occurred once. The conserved phenylalanine or tryptophan normally closing the CDR3 is absent here, so this likely arose from a read error. J is TRBJ2-7 and V is TRBV4-1, with 9 positions matching TRBD2. Germline V gene data show CDR1 as MGHRA and CDR2 as YSYEKL. The V segment lost 1 base and the J segment 0 bases; nucleotides outside the gene matches: 7. The CDR3 is made up of 17 amino acids. This CDR3 reads CASSQARRGGRSYEQYL. DNA of the CDR3: TGCGCCAGCAGCCAAGCACGGCGGGGGGGCCGCTCCTACGAGCAGTACCTC.

The J gene is TRBJ1-3, the V gene TRBV5-5; a weak D match, TRBD1 (6 bases). Germline V gene data show CDR1 as SGHKS and CDR2 as YYEKEE (reference sequence). V was clipped by 0 bases and J by 8 bases, with 18 bases between them. The CDR3 consists of 16 residues. In nucleotides, the CDR3 is TGTGCCAGCAGCTTGGTTGGGGGCGCGCGGATAGACACCATATATTTT. Its translation is CASSLVGGARIDTIYF.

Concerning this clonotype itself: A much more abundant neighbour one base away suggests this may be a read error. V gene TRBV29-1 combines with J gene TRBJ2-5, with D possibly matching TRBD2 (5 bases). Germline CDR1 SQVTM, CDR2 ANQGSEA. This CDR3 is 13 amino acids long. The CDR3 coding sequence is TGCAGCGTGAGGGCGAGATCAGGAGAGGCCCAGTACTTC. This gives the protein CSVRARSGEAQYF.

This clonotype was recorded many times. The J gene is TRBJ2-1, the V gene TRBV12-3 or TRBV12-4; 10 bases map to TRBD2. This CDR3 has 13 amino acids. With V trimmed by 6 bases and J by 8 bases, 4 bases remained unmatched. CDR3 amino acids: CASRWTSGHEQFF. CDR3 bases: TGTGCCAGCAGGTGGACTAGCGGCCATGAGCAGTTCTTC.

This clonotype was seen at least ten times. The J gene is TRBJ2-7, the V gene TRBV5-1; D may be TRBD1 (6 bases). The germline V and J ends were trimmed by 1 base and 4 bases, with 12 bases remaining between them. Germline values: CDR1 SGHRS, CDR2 YFSETQ. The CDR3 extends over 14 amino acids. CDR3 loop: CASSLQGPEYEQYF. For the CDR3, the DNA is TGCGCCAGCAGCTTGCAGGGGCCAGAGTACGAGCAGTACTTC.

The V and J genes are TRBV20-1 and TRBJ2-1, with 9 bases lining up with TRBD1. The CDR3 sequence is 17 residues long. The J segment lost 4 bases and the V segment lost 3 bases, leaving 13 bases of the junction unmatched. Germline loops: CDR1 DFQATT, CDR2 SNEGSKA (reference sequence). The CDR3 protein is CSASENIGDRAYNEQFF. CDR3 bases: TGCAGTGCTAGCGAGAATATAGGGGACAGGGCGTACAATGAGCAGTTCTTC.

This clonotype has just a few counts. V and J are TRBV2 and TRBJ1-1, with D unclear. CDR1 is SNHLY and CDR2 is FYNNEI in the germline V gene. V was cut by 8 bases and J by 1 base, with 11 bases left in between. The CDR3 length is 13 residues. CDR3 DNA: TGTGCCAGCGGGGTTGCAGGGAACACTGAAGCTTTCTTT. This codes for CASGVAGNTEAFF.

The genes are TRBV18 and TRBJ2-3, with a tentative D call TRBD2 (5 bases). Trimming pared 3 bases from V and 10 bases from J, leaving 14 bases between. Germline V CDR1 and CDR2: KGHSH, LQKENI. The CDR3 contains 13 residues. CDR3 bases: TGTGCCAGCTCACCGACCACGGGGATATCGCAGTATTTT. The encoded protein is CASSPTTGISQYF. The entire variable domain, with the rest obtained from reference TRBV18 and TRBJ2-3, is as follows: NAGVMQNPRHLVRRRGQEARLRCSPMKGHSHVYWYRQLPEEGLKFMVYLQKENIIDESGMPKERFSAEFPKEGPSILRIQQVVRGDSAAYFCASSPTTGISQYFGPGTRLTVL.

The rearrangement uses TRBV29-1 and TRBJ1-5; D is unclear. Trimming took 0 bases from V and 7 from J, leaving 7 bases between them. This CDR3 spans 12 amino acids. Per germline, CDR1 SQVTM and CDR2 ANQGSEA. This chain's CDR3 is CSVEEGGQPQHF. CDR3 coding DNA: TGCAGCGTTGAAGAGGGAGGGCAGCCCCAGCATTTT.

This clonotype was seen repeatedly, ten times or more. This sequence joins TRBV29-1 and TRBJ1-6; D might be TRBD1 (5 bases). CDR1 and CDR2 from the germline V gene are SQVTM and ANQGSEA. V was shortened by 4 bases and J by 7 bases, with 17 bases between the two germline ends. The CDR3 has 15 amino acids. CDR3 sequence reads: CSVGGGWGMNSPLHF. Here the CDR3 DNA reads TGCAGCGTTGGGGGGGGATGGGGTATGAATTCACCCCTCCACTTT.

Comment on this clonotype: This may come from a read error, since a much larger clone is one base off. The chain employs TRBV28 and TRBJ2-5, with 7 bases lining up with TRBD1. There are 15 residues in the CDR3. The V segment lost 5 bases and the J segment 7 bases; nucleotides outside the gene matches: 13. The germline gives CDR1 MDHEN, CDR2 SYDVKM. CDR3 residues: CASSRRQGGKGTQYF. Here the CDR3 DNA reads TGTGCCAGCAGTCGGAGACAGGGTGGTAAAGGGACCCAGTACTTC.

This clonotype has a handful of counts. The V call is TRBV28, the J call TRBJ2-7; 8 bases fit TRBD1. CDR3 length equals 14 residues. Unmatched junction bases numbered 6, after V lost 6 bases and J lost 2 bases. Germline loops: CDR1 MDHEN, CDR2 SYDVKM. The CDR3 DNA sequence: TGTGCCAGCAGGGACAGGGTTCACCCCTACGAGCAGTACTTC. Residues: CASRDRVHPYEQYF.

This clonotype was picked up many times. The CDR3 coding sequence is TGCAGTGCTAGAACAGGGGAAGACTATGGCTACACCTTC. Its protein is CSARTGEDYGYTF. The chain carries TRBV20-1 and TRBJ1-2; 7 bases fit TRBD1. Germline trimming cut 2 bases from V and 3 bases from J; bases unmatched to any gene: 3. Germline lookup yields CDR1 DFQATT and CDR2 SNEGSKA (reference sequence). This CDR3 comprises 13 residues.

The chain links TRBV6-6 to TRBJ2-7; 10 bases are shared with TRBD2. The CDR3 runs to 16 residues. After removal of 2 bases from V and 2 bases from J, the junction contained 6 bases not matched to a gene. Germline loops: CDR1 MNHNY, CDR2 SVGAGI (reference sequence). The CDR3 DNA reads TGTGCCAGCAGTTACCCCATAGCGGGAGGCCCCTACGAGCAGTACTTC. This sequence encodes CASSYPIAGGPYEQYF.

This clonotype showed up many times. This chain links TRBV12-3 or TRBV12-4 with TRBJ2-5; 8 nucleotides agree with TRBD2. The junction had 6 bases not matched to a gene; V was cut back by 4 bases and J by 2 bases. The CDR3 is 15 residues long. CDR3 amino acids: CASSSGLATQETQYF. Here the CDR3 DNA reads TGTGCCAGCAGTTCTGGACTAGCAACACAAGAGACCCAGTACTTC.

This clonotype was counted at least ten times. This rearrangement joins TRBV6-1 to TRBJ2-3; maybe TRBD2 (7 bases). Looked up from germline, CDR1 is MNHNS and CDR2 is SASEGT. Trimming removed 4 bases from V and 6 bases from J, with 14 bases in between. This CDR3 is built from 14 residues. CDR3 in amino acids: CASSVAGAYDTQYF. CDR3 bases: TGTGCCAGCAGTGTGGCGGGGGCATATGATACGCAGTATTTT.

This clonotype showed up many times. V gene TRBV6-5 combines with J gene TRBJ2-1; weak D call: TRBD2 (5 bases). Germline V gene sequence: CDR1 MNHEY, CDR2 SVGAGI. Trimming shortened V by 6 bases and J by 2 bases, and 17 bases separated the two germline ends. This CDR3 comprises 16 residues. CDR3 sequence (DNA): TGTGCCAGCAGACTGCGGGCCTCCAGAACCTACAATGAGCAGTTCTTC. Its protein product is CASRLRASRTYNEQFF.

This rearrangement joins TRBV5-1 to TRBJ2-5; TRBD1 or TRBD2 may be the D gene (5 bases each). The J call may be mistaken, given a closer DNA end match to TRBJ2-7. The CDR3 runs to 15 residues. From germline, CDR1 is SGHRS and CDR2 YFSETQ. The DNA of the CDR3 is TGCGCCAGCAGCCCCCCGGGAACACAGGCGGACGAGCAGTACTTC. It specifies CASSPPGTQADEQYF.

Worth noting for this clonotype: A read error is possible here, since a much larger clone lies one base away. The J gene is TRBJ2-4, the V gene TRBV12-3 or TRBV12-4, with D possibly TRBD2 on 6 matching bases. V shed 5 bases and J shed 13 bases, with 21 bases lying between them. The CDR3 extends over 14 amino acids. CDR3 nucleotide sequence: TGTGCCAGCAGTCCCGGGACTTACCGCAATGAGCAGTACTTC. It translates to CASSPGTYRNEQYF.

The table lists this clonotype with many counts. The gene calls are TRBV5-1 and TRBJ2-5; D perhaps matches TRBD1 (6 bases). Germline lookup yields CDR1 SGHRS and CDR2 YFSETQ. Trimming shortened V by 5 bases and J by 3 bases, and 11 bases separated the two germline ends. The CDR3 loop spans 13 amino acids. CDR3 sequence (DNA): TGCGCCAGCAGACGACAGGTGGAAGAGACCCAGTACTTC. Protein: CASRRQVEETQYF.

Worth noting for this clonotype: This clone may be a read error of a much larger clone one base away. The rearrangement uses TRBV5-1 and TRBJ2-1; tentatively, D is TRBD2 (6 bases). The better agreement between TRBJ2-7 and the DNA end casts doubt on the J call. The germline V gene has CDR1 SGHRS and CDR2 YFSETQ. The CDR3 consists of 14 residues. CDR3: CASGLGTHYNEQYF. CDR3 DNA sequence: TGCGCCAGCGGTTTAGGGACTCACTACAATGAGCAGTACTTC.

There are many counts of this clonotype. The chain links TRBV7-2 to TRBJ2-1; D possibly corresponds to TRBD1 (6 bases). Trimming pared 4 bases from V and 7 bases from J, leaving 14 bases between. Germline lookup yields CDR1 SGHTA and CDR2 FQGNSA. The CDR3 has 14 residues. CDR3: CASSSKGGGNEQFF. In DNA, the CDR3 is TGTGCCAGCAGCTCCAAAGGGGGTGGAAATGAGCAGTTCTTC.